The 9 T cell receptor beta chains below all came from one sample that was sequenced in a study of blood T cells in healthy people across ages (dated by TCRdb to about 2015). The library was produced with 5' RACE. TCRdb shows the sequencer as Illumina HiSeq 2500. A second PCR of about 6 to 11 cycles was performed with a sample-barcoded 5' primer and a J-beta primer mix. TCRdb's own reprocessing of the public reads used fastp at Q25 and MiXCR and kept productive beta chains. Identical CDR3 protein sequences are pooled into one entry, listed with their most common genes and DNA. In this sample the table shows more than 1 million distinct CDR3 sequences, over 35% of which occur a single time. The top ten clonotypes cover around 18% of the sample. Sequenced input: blood. The receptors were sampled from a woman aged 55-70 years in good health.

V is TRBV20-1 and J is TRBJ2-7; D possibly corresponds to TRBD1 (6 bases). The V end was cut by 6 bases, the J end by 1 base, with 16 bases between. Germline assignment: CDR1 DFQATT and CDR2 SNEGSKA (reference sequence). The CDR3 spans 14 residues. The CDR3 bases are TGCAGTGCCGTAGGGACAAGGGCATCCTACGAGCAGTACTTC. Amino acids: CSAVGTRASYEQYF.

The chain links TRBV28 to TRBJ1-2; the D is unclear. CDR3 size: 13 residues. Deletions cut 6 bases from V and 4 bases from J, with 12 bases between. Germline V lookup: CDR1 MDHEN, CDR2 SYDVKM. The CDR3: CASSGYNAYGYTF. As DNA, the CDR3 is TGTGCCAGCAGCGGTTACAACGCCTATGGCTACACCTTC.

The table lists this clonotype with a few counts. The chain recombines TRBV3-1 with TRBJ2-7; D gene ambiguous. Germline V lookup: CDR1 LGHDT, CDR2 YNNKEL (reference sequence). The length of the CDR3 is 13 residues. Trimming shortened V by 1 base and J by 3 bases, and 7 bases separated the two germline ends. CDR3: CASSQGFNYEQYF. The CDR3 nucleotides are TGTGCCAGCAGCCAAGGTTTCAACTACGAGCAGTACTTC.

In its sample, this clonotype was seen a few times. CDR3 residues: CASSQDGTGGNQPQHF. The CDR3 DNA reads as TGCGCCAGCAGCCAAGATGGAACAGGGGGTAATCAGCCCCAGCATTTT. The V and J genes are TRBV4-1 and TRBJ1-5; 8 bases match TRBD1. The CDR3 runs to 16 residues. Germline V gene data show CDR1 as MGHRA and CDR2 as YSYEKL. V lost 0 bases, J lost 4 bases, and 5 bases stayed unmatched.

With respect to this clonotype: A clone one base away is much larger, so this may be a read error. The rearrangement joins TRBV29-1 to TRBJ2-7, with TRBD1 matching over 7 bases. This CDR3 is built from 12 residues. Trimming cost V 4 bases and J 5 bases; bases outside gene matches: 5. CDR1 and CDR2 from the germline V gene are SQVTM and ANQGSEA. CDR3 region: CSVVGGLDEQYF. The DNA for the CDR3 is TGCAGCGTTGTAGGGGGCCTTGACGAGCAGTACTTC.

This chain connects TRBV29-1 to TRBJ2-3, with D perhaps matching TRBD1 or TRBD2 (5 bases each). Trimming took off 7 bases at V and 1 base at J, with 18 bases between the two ends. From germline, CDR1 is SQVTM and CDR2 ANQGSEA. This CDR3 comprises 15 residues. The CDR3 DNA sequence: TGCAGCGGCAAACAAGTCCCGGGACGCACAGATACGCAGTATTTT. It specifies CSGKQVPGRTDTQYF.

V usage is TRBV5-8 and J usage is TRBJ2-7; D gene uncertain. The germline gives CDR1 SGHTS, CDR2 YDEGEE. This CDR3 spans 13 amino acids. V lost 3 bases, J lost 7 bases, and 14 bases lay in between. CDR3 DNA: TGTGCCAGCAGCTCCTCTTCATACAATGAGCAGTACTTC. Translation: CASSSSSYNEQYF.

This chain joins TRBV6-5 and TRBJ2-7; the D is unclear. V dropped 6 bases and J dropped 1 base, with 13 bases sitting between them. Germline lookup yields CDR1 MNHEY and CDR2 SVGAGI. The CDR3 runs to 14 residues. The CDR3 coding sequence is TGTGCCAGCAGCGAGCGCCTGGGGTCCTACGAGCAGTACTTC. Translating gives CASSERLGSYEQYF.

This clonotype has a handful of counts. V usage is TRBV10-3 and J usage is TRBJ2-3; 12 bases are shared with TRBD1. Germline-derived CDR1 and CDR2 are ENHRY and SYGVKD. The V gene end was trimmed by 6 bases and the J gene end by 5 bases; junction bases not matched to a gene: 6. This CDR3 has 15 residues. The chain's CDR3 is CAISAGDRGRDTQYF. For the CDR3, the DNA is TGTGCCATCAGCGCCGGGGACAGGGGGCGAGATACGCAGTATTTT.